The present T cell receptor (beta chain) was sequenced within a study of blood T cells in healthy people across ages. A second roughly 6 to 12 cycle PCR used barcoded and J-beta primers. TCRdb re-derived calls from the 5' RACE reads in MiXCR, one entry per CDR3 protein. The sample lists 750,000 to 1,000,000 distinct CDR3 sequences; almost 30% were seen once. Germline values: CDR1 SGDLS, CDR2 YYNGEE. CDR3 length: 14 amino acids. The V segment lost 3 bases and the J segment 6 bases; nucleotides outside the gene matches: 4. Peripheral blood was drawn, ten milliliters per donor. This sample also belongs to another study, concerning T cells of mothers and their children.

The clonotype was recovered from a woman in her 40s in good health. The sequencing input was blood. The chain uses TRBV9 and TRBJ2-1, with 9 nucleotides matching TRBD2. CDR3 DNA: TGTGCCAGCAGCGCGGGACTAGCTCTCAATGAGCAGTTCTTC. Translated: CASSAGLALNEQFF.